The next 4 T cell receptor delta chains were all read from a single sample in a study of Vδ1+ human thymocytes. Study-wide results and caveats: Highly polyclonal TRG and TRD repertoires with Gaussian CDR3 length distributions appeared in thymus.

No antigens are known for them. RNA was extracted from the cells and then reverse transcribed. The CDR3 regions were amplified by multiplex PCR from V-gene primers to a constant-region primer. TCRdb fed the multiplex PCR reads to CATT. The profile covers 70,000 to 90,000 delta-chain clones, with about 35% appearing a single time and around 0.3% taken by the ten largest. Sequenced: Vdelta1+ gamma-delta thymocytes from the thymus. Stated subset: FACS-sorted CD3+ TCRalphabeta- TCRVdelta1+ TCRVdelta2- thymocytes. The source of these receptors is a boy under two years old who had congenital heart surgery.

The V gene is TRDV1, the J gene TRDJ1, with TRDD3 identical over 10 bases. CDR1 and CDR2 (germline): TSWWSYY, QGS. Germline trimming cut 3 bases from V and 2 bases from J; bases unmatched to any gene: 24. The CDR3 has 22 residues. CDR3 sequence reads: CALGDPTSYEVLGDRRTDKLIF. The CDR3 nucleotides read TGTGCTCTTGGGGACCCAACTTCCTACGAGGTACTGGGGGATCGCCGTACCGATAAACTCATCTTT.

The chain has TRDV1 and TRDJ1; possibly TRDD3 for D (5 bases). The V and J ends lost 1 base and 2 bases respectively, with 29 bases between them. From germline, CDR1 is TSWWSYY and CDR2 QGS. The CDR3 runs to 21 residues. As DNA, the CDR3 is TGTGCTCTTGGGGAACCCGTTCCCACTCTTTTGCGGGGGTTAGGAACCGATAAACTCATCTTT. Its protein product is CALGEPVPTLLRGLGTDKLIF.

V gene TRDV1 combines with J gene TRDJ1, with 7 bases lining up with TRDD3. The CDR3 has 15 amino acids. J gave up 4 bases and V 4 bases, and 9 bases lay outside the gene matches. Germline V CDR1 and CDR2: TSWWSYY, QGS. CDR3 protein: CALGGIRWGDDKLIF. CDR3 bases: TGTGCTCTTGGGGGGATACGCTGGGGGGACGATAAACTCATCTTT.

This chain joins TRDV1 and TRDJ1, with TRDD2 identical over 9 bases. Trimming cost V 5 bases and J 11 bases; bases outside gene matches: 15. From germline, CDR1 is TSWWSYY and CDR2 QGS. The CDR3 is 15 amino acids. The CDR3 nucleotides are TGTGCTCTTGGGAGGGATTCCTTCCTACAGAATGGGCTCATCTTT. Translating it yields CALGRDSFLQNGLIF.